These 8 T cell receptor beta chains came from one sample sequenced in a study of cytomegalovirus exposure and HLA in healthy donors. 13 Jbeta primers and 60 Vbeta primers were used for the PCR. TCRdb's copy holds only in-frame clones and misses some; the assay was immunoSEQ multiplex PCR. The sample has more than 100,000 clones; approximately 90% are singletons. The sample consisted of PBMCs. All receptors come from a woman under 40 in good health and CMV-seronegative.

CDR3 in amino acids: CASSFKGTNEKLFF. In DNA, the CDR3 is TGTGCCAGCAGTTTCAAGGGGACTAATGAAAAACTGTTTTTT. The chain is built from TRBV27 and TRBJ1-4; the D gene is possibly TRBD1 (5 bases). V lost 3 bases, J lost 2 bases, and 7 bases lay in between. Germline V gene lookup returns CDR1 MNHEY and CDR2 SMNVEV (reference sequence). The CDR3 contains 14 residues.

The rearrangement joins TRBV5-4 to TRBJ1-4; D gene ambiguous. The V end was cut by 7 bases, the J end by 4 bases, with 14 bases between. CDR3 length: 14 amino acids. CDR1 is SGHNT, CDR2 YYREEE, per germline (reference sequence). As DNA, the CDR3 is TGTGCCAGCCGCGTCTGGGGAGTTAATGAAAAACTGTTTTTT. Translation gives CASRVWGVNEKLFF.

The chain carries TRBV4-1 and TRBJ1-3; the D gene is possibly TRBD1 (5 bases). With 1 base removed from V and 0 bases from J, the gap between germline ends came to 10 bases. Per germline, CDR1 MGHRA and CDR2 YSYEKL. The CDR3 consists of 16 residues. In DNA, the CDR3 is TGCGCCAGCAGCCAAGTGGGGGAGGCCTCTGGAAACACCATATATTTT. Translating gives CASSQVGEASGNTIYF.

The chain uses TRBV28 and TRBJ2-6; weak D call: TRBD1 (6 bases). Trimming cost V 4 bases and J 0 bases, with 13 bases left between them. From germline, CDR1 is MDHEN and CDR2 SYDVKM. There are 17 residues in the CDR3. DNA for the CDR3: TGTGCCAGCAGTTCGATGACAGGCAGCTCTGGGGCCAACGTCCTGACTTTC. Translated, it gives CASSSMTGSSGANVLTF.

The V and J genes are TRBV19 and TRBJ1-4; 10 bases match TRBD1. The germline V gene has CDR1 LNHDA and CDR2 SQIVND (reference sequence). The CDR3 is 14 residues long. Trimming removed 5 bases from V and 7 bases from J; junction bases left unmatched: 4. This CDR3 is CASSPWTGGEKLFF. Written as DNA, the CDR3 is TGTGCCAGTAGTCCCTGGACAGGGGGTGAAAAACTGTTTTTT.

The chain combines TRBV5-6 with TRBJ2-5; D gene uncertain. Germline CDR1 SGHDT, CDR2 YYEEEE. This CDR3 comprises 13 residues. Trimming removed 0 bases from V and 1 base from J, with 4 bases in between. CDR3 in DNA: TGTGCCAGCAGCTTGGGACTCCAAGAGACCCAGTACTTC. Translation: CASSLGLQETQYF.

This chain joins TRBV28 and TRBJ1-5, with D hard to call. The V gene lost 8 bases and the J gene lost 2 bases, with 25 bases spanning the gap. The CDR3 covers 18 residues. Germline V gives CDR1 MDHEN, CDR2 SYDVKM. DNA of the CDR3: TGTGCCAGCTCCCCGCGGATAGGATTCTTTGGTGGCAATCAGCCCCAGCATTTT. It encodes CASSPRIGFFGGNQPQHF.

Worth noting for this clone: The junction shows a germline mismatch at one end, possibly a read error. The sample has other DNA sequences that encode this CDR3 too. The chain links TRBV6-5 to TRBJ1-4; D not certain. The CDR3 has 15 residues. Germline CDR1 and CDR2: MNHEY and SVGAGI. The CDR3 DNA reads as TGCGCCAGCAGTTACTCGGGCAGCCGGTCGGAAAAACTGTTTTTT. Its translation is CASSYSGSRSEKLFF.